Ten or more counts support the clone carrying this T cell receptor (beta chain). Its antigen is currently unknown. This specimen comes from a study of CD8+ T cells in alopecia areata. Extraction and reverse transcription of RNA yielded cDNA as the sequencing template. TCRdb's copy holds only in-frame clones and misses some; the assay was immunoSEQ multiplex PCR. This table holds about 120,000 clones, about half found once. The treatment is: oral pan-JAK inhibitor, 5-10 mg twice daily. T lymphocytes (CD4+ and CD8+) were sorted from PBMCs. Overall study findings and caveats: Elevated clonality characterized lesional scalp relative to normal scalp, particularly in alopecia totalis/universalis.

The TCR comes from a human donor with alopecia areata. Sequencing was performed on CD4+ T cells sorted from blood, taken at week 4, from a patient treated with tofacitinib.

CDR3 protein: CASSRESLGTDTQYF. As DNA, the CDR3 is TGCGCCAGCAGCCGTGAAAGTCTCGGCACAGATACGCAGTATTTT. The chain uses TRBV5-1 and TRBJ2-3; D unclear. Germline CDR1 is SGHRS and CDR2 is YFSETQ. CDR3 size: 15 residues. Trimming shortened V by 4 bases and J by 1 base, and 13 bases separated the two germline ends. The full variable domain, completed using reference TRBV5-1 and TRBJ2-3, is KAGVTQTPRYLIKTRGQQVTLSCSPISGHRSVSWYQQTPGQGLQFLFEYFSETQRNKGNFPGRFSGRQFSNSRSEMNVSTLELGDSALYLCASSRESLGTDTQYFGPGTRLTVL.